These 20 T cell receptor beta chains came from one sample sequenced in a study of CD8+ T cells in alopecia areata. Treatment here: oral pan-JAK inhibitor, 5-10 mg twice daily. The authors extracted RNA and reverse transcribed it into cDNA as the sequencing template. The repertoire was sequenced with immunoSEQ multiplex PCR; TCRdb's copy has only in-frame clones and lacks some. The sample consists of more than 100,000 clones, 50% to 55% of them appearing once. The sample in question was CD4+ T cells sorted from blood, obtained at week 4, from a patient treated with tofacitinib. These receptors all stem from a human donor with alopecia areata.

The rearrangement uses TRBV7-2 and TRBJ2-7; 9 positions agree with TRBD2. CDR3 size: 15 residues. Unmatched junction bases numbered 9, after V lost 5 bases and J lost 4 bases. Germline CDR1 SGHTA, CDR2 FQGNSA. The CDR3 region has the DNA TGTGCCAGCAGCATCACACCAGGACTAGCGTACGAGCAGTACTTC. It specifies CASSITPGLAYEQYF. The whole variable domain, remainder taken from reference TRBV7-2 and TRBJ2-7, is GAGVSQSPSNKVTEKGKDVELRCDPISGHTALYWYRQSLGQGLEFLIYFQGNSAPDKSGLPSDRFSAERTGGSVSTLTIQRTQQEDSAVYLCASSITPGLAYEQYFGPGTRLTVT.

The chain carries TRBV9 and TRBJ2-1; 12 bases map to TRBD2. This CDR3 has 16 amino acids. Germline loops: CDR1 SGDLS, CDR2 YYNGEE. V dropped 4 bases and J dropped 0; count of bases not matched to a gene: 2. The CDR3 DNA reads as TGTGCCAGCAGCCCGACTAGCGGGAGCTCCTACAATGAGCAGTTCTTC. As protein: CASSPTSGSSYNEQFF.

Details on this clone: The same CDR3 can be traced to other DNA sequences in this sample. The chain carries TRBV18 and TRBJ2-7; D is undetermined. V was shortened by 2 bases and J by 3 bases, with 11 bases between the two germline ends. Germline-derived CDR1 and CDR2 are KGHSH and LQKENI. This CDR3 spans 14 amino acids. The chain's CDR3 is CASSPGTVFYEQYF. The DNA for the CDR3 is TGTGCCAGCTCACCAGGAACAGTGTTCTACGAGCAGTACTTC.

This clone was seen more than once but under ten times. This sequence joins TRBV19 and TRBJ1-5; D is unclear. This CDR3 is 12 amino acids long. Per the germline V gene, CDR1 is LNHDA and CDR2 is SQIVND (reference sequence). V lost 3 bases and J 4 bases, leaving 4 bases between the germline ends. CDR3 sequence: CASSMWNQPQHF. The CDR3 nucleotides read TGTGCCAGTAGTATGTGGAATCAGCCCCAGCATTTT. Supplemented by reference TRBV19 and TRBJ1-5, the full variable domain reads DGGITQSPKYLFRKEGQNVTLSCEQNLNHDAMYWYRQDPGQGLRLIYYSQIVNDFQKGDIAEGYSVSREKKESFPLTVTSAQKNPTAFYLCASSMWNQPQHFGDGTRLSIL.

This clone was observed a handful of times. V usage is TRBV5-4 and J usage is TRBJ2-5; possibly TRBD2 for D (6 bases). V was pared by 7 bases and J by 5 bases, with 21 bases between. The germline V gene has CDR1 SGHNT and CDR2 YYREEE (reference sequence). The length of the CDR3 is 15 residues. The CDR3 coding sequence is TGTGCCAGCGGGCCAGGCGGGGTAGAAGGGGAGACCCAGTACTTC. Its translation: CASGPGGVEGETQYF.

This chain connects TRBV29-1 to TRBJ2-3; a possible D gene is TRBD2 (6 bases). CDR3 size: 15 residues. Between the trimmed V and J ends, which lost 2 bases and 1 base, there was a span of 13 bases. Per germline, CDR1 SQVTM and CDR2 ANQGSEA. CDR3 in DNA: TGCAGCGTTGAATATTTTGGCGGGGGCACAGATACGCAGTATTTT. Residues: CSVEYFGGGTDTQYF.

This clone was seen more than once but under ten times. The rearrangement joins TRBV19 to TRBJ2-1, with 11 bases lining up with TRBD1. The germline V gene encodes CDR1 LNHDA and CDR2 SQIVND (reference sequence). The CDR3 is made up of 15 amino acids. The ends lost 7 bases at V and 5 bases at J; junction bases unmatched: 7. CDR3 protein: CASTAGTGGHNEQFF. Written as DNA, the CDR3 is TGTGCCAGTACCGCCGGGACAGGGGGGCACAATGAGCAGTTCTTC. Drawing the rest from reference TRBV19 and TRBJ2-1, the complete variable domain is DGGITQSPKYLFRKEGQNVTLSCEQNLNHDAMYWYRQDPGQGLRLIYYSQIVNDFQKGDIAEGYSVSREKKESFPLTVTSAQKNPTAFYLCASTAGTGGHNEQFFGPGTRLTVL.

The chain uses TRBV7-2 and TRBJ2-5; D is ambiguous. The V gene lost 5 bases and the J gene lost 2 bases, with 3 bases spanning the gap. Looked up from germline, CDR1 is SGHTA and CDR2 is FQGNSA. The CDR3 consists of 11 residues. CDR3 nucleotides: TGTGCCAGCAGCGCTCAAGAGACCCAGTACTTC. Protein product: CASSAQETQYF. The full variable domain, in which reference TRBV7-2 and TRBJ2-5 provide the parts outside the CDR3, is GAGVSQSPSNKVTEKGKDVELRCDPISGHTALYWYRQSLGQGLEFLIYFQGNSAPDKSGLPSDRFSAERTGGSVSTLTIQRTQQEDSAVYLCASSAQETQYFGPGTRLLVL.

In this sample, this clone turned up a few times. This chain connects TRBV4-1 to TRBJ2-1; 7 nucleotides line up with TRBD1. There are 14 residues in the CDR3. CDR1 is MGHRA, CDR2 YSYEKL, per germline. Losses at the gene ends were 4 bases for V and 5 bases for J; bases not matched to a gene: 5. The CDR3 nucleotides are TGCGCCAGCAGCCGTTGGGACAGAAACAATGAGCAGTTCTTC. It encodes CASSRWDRNNEQFF.

This clone came up a few times. V and J are TRBV19 and TRBJ2-1; maybe TRBD1 (5 bases). Germline CDR1 reads LNHDA; CDR2 reads SQIVND (reference sequence). Trimming pared 11 bases from V and 6 bases from J, leaving 20 bases between. The CDR3 consists of 14 residues. The CDR3, as DNA: TGTGCCTCCATCACCCGAGTGGGGCTCAATGAGCAGTTCTTC. Translation gives CASITRVGLNEQFF. The full variable domain, rest sourced from reference TRBV19 and TRBJ2-1, is DGGITQSPKYLFRKEGQNVTLSCEQNLNHDAMYWYRQDPGQGLRLIYYSQIVNDFQKGDIAEGYSVSREKKESFPLTVTSAQKNPTAFYLCASITRVGLNEQFFGPGTRLTVL.

This clone came up a few times. This chain uses TRBV5-1 with TRBJ2-2; tentatively, D is TRBD1 (5 bases). This CDR3 comprises 15 residues. The ends were cut back, 1 base at V and 5 bases at J, with 12 bases in the middle. Germline V gene sequence: CDR1 SGHRS, CDR2 YFSETQ. The chain's CDR3 is CASSLFPGRTGELFF. DNA for the CDR3: TGCGCCAGCAGCTTGTTTCCAGGGCGGACCGGGGAGCTGTTTTTT.

CDR3 loop: CAWRVTHSNTGELFF. CDR3 DNA: TGTGCCTGGAGAGTAACACATTCGAACACCGGGGAGCTGTTTTTT. This chain connects TRBV30 to TRBJ2-2, with D hard to call. With 3 bases removed from V and 0 bases from J, the gap between germline ends came to 11 bases. There are 15 residues in the CDR3. Germline V gene data show CDR1 as GTSNPN and CDR2 as SVGIG (reference sequence). The full variable domain, in which reference TRBV30 and TRBJ2-2 provide the parts outside the CDR3, is SQTIHQWPATLVQPVGSPLSLECTVEGTSNPNLYWYRQAAGRGLQLLFYSVGIGQISSEVPQNLSASRPQDRQFILSSKKLLLSDSGFYLCAWRVTHSNTGELFFGEGSRLTVL.

This clone appeared a few times. The chain has TRBV20-1 and TRBJ2-7, with D possibly TRBD2 on 6 matching bases. The V end was cut by 6 bases, the J end by 5 bases, with 11 bases between. The CDR3 length is 11 residues. The germline gives CDR1 DFQATT, CDR2 SNEGSKA (reference sequence). The CDR3 protein is CSASGVHEQYF. CDR3 DNA sequence: TGCAGTGCGTCGGGAGTCCACGAGCAGTACTTC.

The chain combines TRBV6-5 with TRBJ1-5, with D possibly being TRBD1 (6 bases). Trimming took 2 bases from V and 9 from J, leaving 20 bases between them. Germline V lookup: CDR1 MNHEY, CDR2 SVGAGI. This CDR3 has 16 amino acids. The CDR3 loop reads CASSYVRQGILMPQHF. The CDR3 DNA reads TGTGCCAGCAGTTACGTCCGCCAGGGGATCCTAATGCCCCAGCATTTT.

The CDR3 nucleotides read TGTGCCAGCAGTCCGGGGGCAGGAGGCCGGACATATGGCTACACCTTC. It translates to CASSPGAGGRTYGYTF. The chain has TRBV27 and TRBJ1-2; perhaps TRBD1 as D (6 bases). Germline lookup yields CDR1 MNHEY and CDR2 SMNVEV (reference sequence). Deletions cut 5 bases from V and 5 bases from J, with 21 bases between. The CDR3 loop spans 16 amino acids.

The gene calls are TRBV6-1 and TRBJ2-3; unclear D gene. CDR3 size: 16 residues. Looked up from germline, CDR1 is MNHNS and CDR2 is SASEGT. Trimming left V 3 bases short and J 2 bases short, with 15 bases between. Written as DNA, the CDR3 is TGTGCCAGCAGTGATCCTAGAGAAACAAACACAGATACGCAGTATTTT. As protein: CASSDPRETNTDTQYF.

The chain combines TRBV27 with TRBJ2-6; 7 bases are shared with TRBD1. The CDR3 is made up of 17 amino acids. V was clipped by 2 bases and J by 2 bases; unmatched bases: 6. Germline assignment: CDR1 MNHEY and CDR2 SMNVEV (reference sequence). CDR3 sequence: CASSLTRGQAGANVLTF. DNA for the CDR3: TGTGCCAGCAGTTTAACAAGGGGGCAGGCTGGGGCCAACGTCCTGACTTTC.

This clone was observed many times. This CDR3 reads CASSLDRVTGELFF. The DNA for the CDR3 is TGTGCCAGCAGCTTGGACAGGGTAACCGGGGAGCTGTTTTTT. The chain has TRBV5-4 and TRBJ2-2; tentative D call: TRBD1 (6 bases). The CDR3 is made up of 14 amino acids. V lost 0 bases, J lost 5 bases, and 8 bases lay in between. Germline CDR1 reads SGHNT; CDR2 reads YYREEE (reference sequence).

The chain carries TRBV4-1 and TRBJ2-3; 7 nucleotides agree with TRBD2. This CDR3 is 15 amino acids long. V was clipped by 1 base and J by 3 bases; unmatched bases: 4. Germline V gene sequence: CDR1 MGHRA, CDR2 YSYEKL. Here the CDR3 DNA reads TGCGCCAGCAGCCAAGGGGGGAGGGTAACAGATACGCAGTATTTT. Amino acids: CASSQGGRVTDTQYF.

This sequence joins TRBV7-3 and TRBJ2-3; D unclear. Trimming stripped 5 bases from V and 8 bases from J, with 17 bases between. The CDR3 sequence is 14 residues long. Germline CDR1 reads SGHTA; CDR2 reads FQGTGA. The CDR3 nucleotides are TGTGCCAGCAGCCGATCCCTTAGTGGCGGTACGCAGTATTTT. Its translation is CASSRSLSGGTQYF. Full variable domain (outside the CDR3, taken from reference TRBV7-3 and TRBJ2-3): GAGVSQTPSNKVTEKGKYVELRCDPISGHTALYWYRQSLGQGPEFLIYFQGTGAADDSGLPNDRFFAVRPEGSVSTLKIQRTERGDSAVYLCASSRSLSGGTQYFGPGTRLTVL.